The rows below give T cell receptor beta chains drawn from one sample of a study of memory CD4+ T cells and cytomegalovirus serostatus. TCRdb keeps only in-frame clones here, not all; method: immunoSEQ multiplex PCR. This repertoire shows some 60,000 clones, 81% found once; its top ten account for approximately 1%. The specimen was memory CD4+ T cells from blood. These receptors were collected from an adult in good health and CMV-seronegative. The CDR3 runs from the conserved cysteine through the conserved F or W. A D gene is named only where the DNA matches it firmly. Part of the rows lack a size; the others show once, few, many or a class for expanded clones.

abundance	v_gene	j_gene	d_gene	CDR3aa	CDR3nt
once	TRBV12-5	TRBJ2-6	NA	CATSKSSGANVLTF	TGTGCTACCTCGAAGTCCTCTGGGGCCAACGTCCTGACTTTC
NA	TRBV7-2	TRBJ2-7	TRBD1	CASRYTGVGEQYF	TGTGCCAGCAGGTATACAGGGGTCGGCGAGCAGTACTTC
NA	TRBV15	TRBJ1-1	TRBD1	CATSRDRTGANTEAFF	TGTGCCACCAGCAGAGATAGGACAGGGGCGAACACTGAAGCTTTCTTT
few	TRBV7-9	TRBJ2-7	TRBD1	CASSLVGTGSLEQYF	TGTGCCAGCAGCTTAGTTGGGACAGGGTCCCTCGAGCAGTACTTC
NA	TRBV4-3	TRBJ2-1	TRBD2	CASSQEAAREGFVVQFF	TGCGCCAGCAGCCAAGAAGCGGCGCGGGAGGGCTTTGTGGTGCAGTTCTTC
NA	TRBV28	TRBJ2-6	NA	CASSFRAGLSGANVLTF	TGTGCCAGCAGTTTTCGTGCAGGTCTATCTGGGGCCAACGTCCTGACTTTC
NA	TRBV9	TRBJ1-4	NA	CASSVAAAGRNEKLFF	TGTGCCAGCAGCGTAGCCGCTGCAGGGCGAAATGAAAAACTGTTTTTT
NA	TRBV28	TRBJ1-5	NA	CASSPDSNQPQHF	TGTGCCAGCAGCCCTGACAGCAATCAGCCCCAGCATTTT
few	TRBV9	TRBJ2-3	TRBD2	CASSVGVAGGSTDTQYF	TGTGCCAGCAGCGTCGGGGTAGCGGGAGGGAGCACAGATACGCAGTATTTT
NA	TRBV1	TRBJ1-5	NA	CTSSQEGPAGGQPQHF	TGCACCAGCAGCCAAGAAGGACCGGCGGGAGGACAGCCCCAGCATTTT
NA	TRBV5-5	TRBJ2-5	NA	CASSLAIRSGGQETQYF	TGTGCCAGCAGCTTGGCCATACGTAGCGGAGGGCAAGAGACCCAGTACTTC
NA	TRBV5-6	TRBJ1-5	NA	CASRRRGDQPQHF	TGTGCCAGCCGCAGGAGGGGCGATCAGCCCCAGCATTTT
NA	TRBV4-2	TRBJ2-7	TRBD1	CASSQDRDRVIYEQYF	TGTGCCAGCAGCCAAGATCGGGACAGGGTTATTTACGAGCAGTACTTC
few	TRBV29-1	TRBJ2-1	TRBD1	CSVVHLGGTGVINEQFF	TGCAGCGTCGTACACCTGGGGGGGACAGGGGTCATCAATGAGCAGTTCTTC
NA	TRBV19	TRBJ1-1	NA	CASSRGSGVKTEAFF	TGTGCCAGTAGTCGGGGCTCCGGGGTAAAAACTGAAGCTTTCTTT
NA	TRBV28	TRBJ1-2	TRBD1	CASIWTGALYGYTF	TGTGCCAGCATCTGGACAGGGGCACTCTATGGCTACACCTTC
NA	TRBV9	TRBJ2-7	TRBD2	CASSVTGTSRSEQYF	TGTGCCAGCAGCGTAACCGGGACTAGCCGTTCCGAGCAGTACTTC
NA	TRBV5-4	TRBJ2-1	TRBD2	CASSLAGGVNEQFF	TGTGCCAGCAGCTTAGCGGGAGGGGTCAATGAGCAGTTCTTC
NA	TRBV11-3	TRBJ2-1	TRBD2	CASRLAGYNEQFF	TGTGCCAGCCGCCTAGCGGGCTACAATGAGCAGTTCTTC
NA	TRBV18	TRBJ2-3	NA	CASSPSTATQYF	TGTGCCAGCTCACCATCCACGGCTACGCAGTATTTT
NA	TRBV7-3	TRBJ2-2	NA	CASSPGPEFTGELFF	TGTGCCAGCAGCCCCGGTCCGGAGTTCACCGGGGAGCTGTTTTTT
NA	TRBV18	TRBJ1-1	NA	CASSSRHRELATEAFF	TGTGCCAGCTCATCACGTCACAGGGAGCTAGCGACTGAAGCTTTCTTT